The next 13 T cell receptor beta chains were all read from a single sample in a study of shared clonotypes between healthy human individuals. Sequenced by immunoSEQ multiplex PCR; TCRdb stores in-frame clones only, minus some. Of some 240,000 clones in the sample, approximately 65% were seen once. The specimen sequenced was memory CD4+ T cells sorted from blood. The subset denotes: CD45RA-negative fraction. The receptors shown here come from a man aged 30 to 39 in good health.

The J gene is TRBJ2-7, the V gene TRBV7-9, with TRBD2 as a possible D gene (5 bases). V was pared by 4 bases and J by 5 bases, with 18 bases between. The CDR3 is made up of 15 amino acids. Germline-derived CDR1 and CDR2 are SEHNR and FQNEAQ (reference sequence). CDR3 in amino acids: CASSSKGDFLNEQYF. The CDR3 DNA is TGTGCCAGCAGCTCAAAGGGAGACTTTCTCAACGAGCAGTACTTC.

This sequence joins TRBV2 and TRBJ2-7; weak D call: TRBD1 (6 bases). The length of the CDR3 is 14 residues. V lost 6 bases, J lost 5 bases, and 17 bases lay in between. CDR1 SNHLY and CDR2 FYNNEI come from the germline V gene. The DNA of the CDR3 is TGTGCCAGCAGCTATGAGACAGGCAACAACGAGCAGTACTTC. It encodes CASSYETGNNEQYF. Full variable domain (rest looked up from reference TRBV2 and TRBJ2-7): EPEVTQTPSHQVTQMGQEVILRCVPISNHLYFYWYRQILGQKVEFLVSFYNNEISEKSEIFDDQFSVERPDGSNFTLKIRSTKLEDSAMYFCASSYETGNNEQYFGPGTRLTVT.

This clone was counted between two and nine times. The rearrangement joins TRBV10-2 to TRBJ1-5; the D is unclear. The germline V and J ends were trimmed by 4 bases and 4 bases, with 8 bases remaining between them. The CDR3 loop spans 13 amino acids. CDR1 and CDR2 (germline): WSHSY, SAAADI. The chain's CDR3 is CASSVSGNQPQHF. DNA for the CDR3: TGCGCCAGCAGTGTCTCGGGGAATCAGCCCCAGCATTTT.

In regard to this clone: Other DNA sequences of this sample code for an identical CDR3. V and J are TRBV15 and TRBJ2-5; unclear D gene. The ends were cut back, 1 base at V and 2 bases at J, with 2 bases in the middle. CDR3 length: 12 amino acids. Germline lookup yields CDR1 LNHNV and CDR2 YYDKDF (reference sequence). CDR3 protein: CATSRGQETQYF. The CDR3 region has the DNA TGTGCCACCAGCAGAGGACAAGAGACCCAGTACTTC.

The CDR3 nucleotides are TGTGCCAGCAGTCTCCCTGGAAACACCATATATTTT. This gives the protein CASSLPGNTIYF. This chain links TRBV6-6 with TRBJ1-3; D call uncertain. V lost 5 bases and J 2 bases, leaving 4 bases between the germline ends. Germline values: CDR1 MNHNY, CDR2 SVGAGI (reference sequence). This CDR3 comprises 12 residues.

The chain couples TRBV10-1 to TRBJ1-5; D uncertain. This CDR3 is built from 13 residues. CDR1 is WNHNN and CDR2 is SYGVQD in the germline V gene (reference sequence). V was shortened by 2 bases and J by 4 bases, with 6 bases between the two germline ends. The CDR3 DNA reads TGCGCCAGCAGTGAGGTGGGAAATCAGCCCCAGCATTTT. It is translated as CASSEVGNQPQHF.

In its sample, this clone was seen a few times. This chain's CDR3 is CAISDNWGYEQYF. The CDR3 region has the DNA TGTGCCATCAGTGATAATTGGGGGTACGAGCAGTACTTC. The chain is built from TRBV10-3 and TRBJ2-7, with D possibly being TRBD1 or TRBD2 (5 bases each). Trimming stripped 3 bases from V and 4 bases from J, with 10 bases between. Germline V gene lookup returns CDR1 ENHRY and CDR2 SYGVKD. The CDR3 extends over 13 amino acids.

This CDR3 is CASARTDQTQTQYF. The CDR3 DNA sequence: TGCGCCAGCGCGAGGACAGACCAAACGCAGACCCAGTACTTC. V usage is TRBV5-1 and J usage is TRBJ2-5; D possibly corresponds to TRBD1 (6 bases). The V gene lost 7 bases and the J gene lost 6 bases, with 19 bases spanning the gap. CDR1 and CDR2 from the germline V gene are SGHRS and YFSETQ. The length of the CDR3 is 14 residues. Full variable domain (outside the CDR3, taken from reference TRBV5-1 and TRBJ2-5): KAGVTQTPRYLIKTRGQQVTLSCSPISGHRSVSWYQQTPGQGLQFLFEYFSETQRNKGNFPGRFSGRQFSNSRSEMNVSTLELGDSALYLCASARTDQTQTQYFGPGTRLLVL.

The chain uses TRBV5-1 and TRBJ1-1, with 8 positions matching TRBD1. The germline V gene encodes CDR1 SGHRS and CDR2 YFSETQ. The V segment lost 5 bases and the J segment 0 bases; nucleotides outside the gene matches: 3. This CDR3 comprises 14 residues. CDR3 in DNA: TGCGCCAGCAGAGGGGACAGGATGAACACTGAAGCTTTCTTT. Translating it yields CASRGDRMNTEAFF.

This clone was seen a handful of times. The chain uses TRBV6-4 and TRBJ2-7; 8 bases are a match to TRBD1. V dropped 8 bases and J dropped 3; count of bases not matched to a gene: 3. Germline V gene lookup returns CDR1 MRHNA and CDR2 SNTAGT. The CDR3 runs 12 residues. CDR3: CASSTGVYEQYF. The CDR3 DNA follows: TGTGCCAGCTCGACAGGGGTCTACGAGCAGTACTTC.

Details on this clone: Being one base from a much bigger clone, this may be a read error. The chain couples TRBV7-3 to TRBJ2-3; a possible D gene is TRBD2 (6 bases). Trimming cost V 1 base and J 2 bases, with 7 bases left between them. The germline V gene has CDR1 SGHTA and CDR2 FQGTGA. This CDR3 contains 14 residues. CDR3 residues: CASSLRDFTDTQYF. The DNA of the CDR3 is TGTGCCAGCAGCTTAAGGGACTTCACAGATACGCAGTATTTT.

The V and J genes are TRBV4-1 and TRBJ2-7; D unclear. V was pared by 0 bases and J by 4 bases, with 16 bases between. The CDR3 loop spans 16 amino acids. CDR1 is MGHRA, CDR2 YSYEKL, per germline. This CDR3 is CASSQEWLKAPYEQYF. CDR3 bases: TGCGCCAGCAGCCAAGAATGGCTAAAGGCTCCTTACGAGCAGTACTTC.

In its sample, this clone was seen once. The rearrangement joins TRBV5-1 to TRBJ2-1; 7 nucleotides line up with TRBD2. This CDR3 is built from 16 residues. CDR1 SGHRS and CDR2 YFSETQ come from the germline V gene. J was trimmed by 4 bases and V by 4 bases; bases with no gene match: 11. Here the CDR3 DNA reads TGCGCCAGCAGCAAGGAAGCATCTAGCGGTTACAATGAGCAGTTCTTC. It encodes CASSKEASSGYNEQFF.